These T cell receptor beta chains were read from a single sample in a study of neoadjuvant nivolumab and ipilimumab in lung cancer. The protocol was immunoSEQ multiplex PCR, while the TCRdb copy is restricted to in-frame clones and leaves out a portion. The sample has 15,000 to 20,000 clones; roughly three quarters are singletons. The sequencing here drew on tumor tissue, taken after neoadjuvant nivolumab, alone or with ipilimumab, at or shortly before surgery. The receptors shown here come from an adult with non-small cell lung cancer. The CDR3 runs from the conserved cysteine through the conserved F or W. Fields, in order: J gene, V gene, clone size, D gene, CDR3 DNA, CDR3 protein. D genes are given only for firm matches. Expanded clones are given a class, and other clones once, few, many or no size at all.

TRBJ2-2,TRBV9,-,-,TGTGCCAGCAGCGTAGATGTCGGGGAGCTGTTTTTT,CASSVDVGELFF
TRBJ1-1,TRBV20-1,-,-,TGCAGTGCTAGCTCCGGGTCGGTAGCTTTCTTT,CSASSGSVAFF
TRBJ1-6,TRBV30,-,TRBD1,TGTGCCTGGAGTGATACAGGGGGTGGTTCCTATAATTCACCCCTCCACTTT,CAWSDTGGGSYNSPLHF
TRBJ2-1,TRBV7-3,-,-,TGTGCCAGCAGCTCCTCCTTGTACAATGAGCAGTTCTTC,CASSSSLYNEQFF
TRBJ1-5,TRBV19,-,-,TGTGCCAGTAAACTCCGGGGAGTCAATCAGCCCCAGCATTTT,CASKLRGVNQPQHF
TRBJ2-6,TRBV5-4,-,TRBD2,TGTGCCAGCAGCTTGGGAGCGGGACGCGGGGCCAACGTCCTGACTTTC,CASSLGAGRGANVLTF
TRBJ2-1,TRBV18,-,-,TGTGCCAGCTCACCCCAGGGTTACTCCTACAATGAGCAGTTCTTC,CASSPQGYSYNEQFF
TRBJ1-1,TRBV10-2,-,-,TGCGCCAGCCTAGAGGGTGTTTGGAACACTGAAGCTTTCTTT,CASLEGVWNTEAFF
TRBJ2-1,TRBV18,-,-,TGTGCCAGCTCACCACCAACGGGGGCCTTAACTGAGCAGTTCTTC,CASSPPTGALTEQFF
TRBJ1-3,TRBV4-3,-,-,TGCGCCAGCAGCCAAGATCCCCCCCCAGCGGATGGAAACACCATATATTTT,CASSQDPPPADGNTIYF
TRBJ2-7,TRBV7-9,-,TRBD1,TGTGCCAGCAGCTCAGGCGGGACAGGCTCCTACGAGCAGTACTTC,CASSSGGTGSYEQYF
TRBJ1-2,TRBV5-4,-,-,TGTGCCAGCAGCGCCAGACAGTCCCTTAACTATGGCTACACCTTC,CASSARQSLNYGYTF
TRBJ1-5,TRBV6-6,-,-,TGTGCCAGCAGTTACTCACCGGACGTTACCAATCAGCCCCAGCATTTT,CASSYSPDVTNQPQHF
TRBJ1-5,TRBV2,-,-,TGTGCCAGCAGTGGCCCCCGGATTTCACCCCAGCATTTT,CASSGPRISPQHF
TRBJ2-3,TRBV19,once,TRBD2,TGTGCCAGTAGTATCAATAGCGGGGGCGCAGATACGCAGTATTTT,CASSINSGGADTQYF
TRBJ2-7,TRBV7-9,-,-,TGTGCCAGCAGCCTAAGCTACGAGCAGTACTTC,CASSLSYEQYF
TRBJ1-1,TRBV18,few,-,TGTGCCAGCTCACTCAGCCAGGGGTACACTGAAGCTTTCTTT,CASSLSQGYTEAFF
TRBJ2-7,TRBV9,-,TRBD2,TGTGCCAGCAGCCCCGGCCGGGGGGGCTACGAGCAGTACTTC,CASSPGRGGYEQYF
TRBJ2-2,TRBV5-6,-,TRBD1,TGTGCCAGCAGCTTGGTGCAGGGGGACACCGGGGAGCTGTTTTTT,CASSLVQGDTGELFF
TRBJ1-4,TRBV6-1,-,-,TGTGCCAGCAGTGGAAAGGGGACGCCAACTAATGAAAAACTGTTTTTT,CASSGKGTPTNEKLFF
TRBJ1-1,TRBV27,-,-,TGTGCCAGCAGTACCCAAGGACGGTATGAAGCTTTCTTT,CASSTQGRYEAFF
TRBJ1-4,TRBV30,-,TRBD1,TGTGCCTGGAGTGGGACAGGGGCTAGGGAAAAACTGTTTTTT,CAWSGTGAREKLFF
TRBJ2-5,TRBV2,-,TRBD2,TGTGCCAGCAGTTCCGGGACTAGCGCCCAAGAGACCCAGTACTTC,CASSSGTSAQETQYF
TRBJ2-1,TRBV6-5,-,-,TGTGCCAGCAGGGGACCGTGGGGGGACTACAATGAGCAGTTCTTC,CASRGPWGDYNEQFF
TRBJ1-2,TRBV7-9,-,-,TGTGCCAGCAGCTCTGAGCAGGCCTATGGCTACACCTTC,CASSSEQAYGYTF
TRBJ2-1,TRBV14,-,TRBD1,TGTGCCAGCAGCACAGGGGCGGATGAGCAGTTCTTC,CASSTGADEQFF
TRBJ1-1,TRBV6-1,-,-,TGTGCCAGCAGCCCAATGGGACTCCCTTTCTTT,CASSPMGLPFF
TRBJ2-7,TRBV6-5,-,-,TGTGCCAGCAGTTTCGACAGAGGGCCCACCTACGAGCAGTACTTC,CASSFDRGPTYEQYF
TRBJ1-6,TRBV6-5,-,TRBD1,TGTGCCAGCAGTTACGGGACAGTGCCTAATTCACCCCTCCACTTT,CASSYGTVPNSPLHF
TRBJ2-3,TRBV7-9,-,TRBD2,TGTGCCAGCAGCCTTCTCGGGGGGGGCACAGATACGCAGTATTTT,CASSLLGGGTDTQYF
TRBJ2-4,TRBV5-1,-,TRBD1,TGCGCCAGCAGCTCTGGACAGGGGGCCAAAAACATTCAGTACTTC,CASSSGQGAKNIQYF
TRBJ2-5,TRBV4-3,-,-,TGCGCCAGCAGCCAAGTGGACAGCCAGACCCAGTACTTC,CASSQVDSQTQYF
TRBJ2-5,TRBV30,-,-,TGTGCCTGGAGTGTTTCAGAGACCCAGTACTTC,CAWSVSETQYF
TRBJ1-4,TRBV7-9,-,TRBD1,TGTGCCAGCAGCTTAGCTGGGACAGGGCGTGAAAAACTGTTTTTT,CASSLAGTGREKLFF
TRBJ1-3,TRBV9,-,-,TGTGCCAGCAGCGCAGGACAGACCTCTGGAAACACCATATATTTT,CASSAGQTSGNTIYF
TRBJ2-7,TRBV2,once,-,TGTGCCAGCAGTGATGAGGCAGGGGCCTACGAGCAGTACTTC,CASSDEAGAYEQYF
TRBJ2-5,TRBV5-6,-,-,TGTGCCAGCAGCTTGGCCGGAGCAGGGCAGGAGACCCAGTACTTC,CASSLAGAGQETQYF
TRBJ1-5,TRBV11-3,once,-,TGTGCCAGCAGCTTAGTTCGCAGGGGAACAGGTCAGCCCCAGCATTTT,CASSLVRRGTGQPQHF
TRBJ2-7,TRBV6-5,-,-,TGTGCCAGCAGTGGGAGCTCCGAGCAGTACTTC,CASSGSSEQYF
TRBJ2-5,TRBV5-4,once,-,TGTGCCAGCAGCTTGGAATCAGGCTCCGGGACCCAGTACTTC,CASSLESGSGTQYF
TRBJ2-1,TRBV7-3,-,-,TGTGCCAGCAGCTTAACCAACGGGGGCAATGAGCAGTTCTTC,CASSLTNGGNEQFF
TRBJ1-2,TRBV5-1,-,-,TGCGCCAGCAGCTCCACGGACGGTAACTATGGCTACACCTTC,CASSSTDGNYGYTF
TRBJ2-7,TRBV25-1,-,-,TGTGCCAGCAGTGAAAGGTACGAGCAGTACTTC,CASSERYEQYF
TRBJ1-5,TRBV6-5,-,-,TGTGCCAGCAGTAACCCCCCTCTGCCCCAGCATTTT,CASSNPPLPQHF
TRBJ2-3,TRBV6-1,-,-,TGTGCCAGCAGTGAACCCGGGAGCACAGATACGCAGTATTTT,CASSEPGSTDTQYF
TRBJ2-7,TRBV7-2,few,-,TGTGCCAGCAGCCTAAAGATACCCGAGCAGTACTTC,CASSLKIPEQYF
TRBJ1-5,TRBV9,-,TRBD1,TGTGCCAGCAGCCTAGGGGGCTCCAATCAGCCCCAGCATTTT,CASSLGGSNQPQHF
TRBJ1-2,TRBV2,-,TRBD1,TGTGCCAGCAGTTTGGGACAGGCTAACTATGGCTACACCTTC,CASSLGQANYGYTF
TRBJ1-2,TRBV11-2,-,-,TGTGCCAGCAGCCTACAGGGATATGGCTACACCTTC,CASSLQGYGYTF
TRBJ1-6,TRBV7-6,-,-,TGTGCCAGCAGCTTAACGGGAATTAGGGATTCACCCCTCCACTTT,CASSLTGIRDSPLHF
TRBJ2-3,TRBV6-5,-,-,TGTGCCGTCTCTCGGGGCAGCACAGATACGCAGTATTTT,CAVSRGSTDTQYF
TRBJ2-7,TRBV7-2,-,-,TGTGCCAGCAGCCGTGATGGGACGGGCAACTACGAGCAGTACTTC,CASSRDGTGNYEQYF
TRBJ1-2,TRBV5-1,few,-,TGCGCCAGCAGCTTGTATCAGGGTAGGGACTATGGCTACACCTTC,CASSLYQGRDYGYTF
TRBJ2-5,TRBV14,-,TRBD1,TGTGCCAGCAGCCAGGGGACAGGCGGTGGAGAGACCCAGTACTTC,CASSQGTGGGETQYF